This is a list of T cell receptor beta chains from one sample in a study of shared clonotypes between healthy human individuals. Some clones are missing from TCRdb's copy, which holds only in-frame ones; the method was immunoSEQ multiplex PCR. Of about 1.5 million clones detected, around 98% appear once; the ten largest clones hold less than 0.55%. The sequenced material came from naive CD4+ T cells sorted from blood. These receptors all come from a man aged 25 to 45 in good health. The CDR3 runs from the conserved cysteine through the conserved F or W. Each record gives: J gene, V gene, CDR3 protein.

TRBJ1-5	TRBV11-2	CASSSQISNQPQHF
TRBJ2-1	TRBV7-9	CASSNSPTRANEQFF
TRBJ1-2	TRBV9	CASSVGIGNYGYTF
TRBJ2-1	TRBV10-2	CASSFPRVDNEQFF
TRBJ2-5	TRBV9	CASSEGSTQETQYF
TRBJ2-5	TRBV6-5	CASSSLSGQETQYF
TRBJ2-1	TRBV5-1	CASSLLLATSGNEQFF
TRBJ2-3	TRBV6-1	CASRARVQYTQYF
TRBJ1-1	TRBV28	CASSFAGRGTEAFF
TRBJ2-3	TRBV5-4	CASSQRNFFTDTQYF
TRBJ2-7	TRBV11-2	CASSLGQPYEQYF
TRBJ2-7	TRBV6-5	CASSLFGRAQQQYF
TRBJ1-3	TRBV29-1	CSVGLGQAGNTIYF
TRBJ2-7	TRBV28	CASSGSYEQYF
TRBJ2-7	TRBV7-7	CASSPTSNGEQYF
TRBJ2-7	TRBV11-2	CASSPLTSYEQYF